Listed here are 23 T cell receptor beta chains from one sample, sequenced in a study of early T cells in non-severe SARS-CoV-2 infection. TCRdb ran MiXCR on the 5' RACE reads and lists one entry per CDR3 protein. The profile shows about 35,000 distinct CDR3 sequences, about 4.7% of them singletons. Sequences were obtained from whole blood. The receptors shown here come from an adult who was a healthcare worker with PCR-confirmed SARS-CoV-2 infection or an uninfected control (not recorded which).

This clonotype came up a few times. The gene calls are TRBV20-1 and TRBJ2-5; D is unclear. CDR3 length: 15 amino acids. From germline, CDR1 is DFQATT and CDR2 SNEGSKA (reference sequence). The V and J ends lost 3 bases and 0 bases respectively, with 14 bases between them. The CDR3 region has the DNA TGCAGTGCTAGTTCTGGACGAAGCCACCAAGAGACCCAGTACTTC. As protein: CSASSGRSHQETQYF.

Only a few counts were recorded for this clonotype. V is TRBV6-6 and J is TRBJ1-3; 7 bases fit TRBD1. Germline trimming cut 4 bases from V and 0 bases from J; bases unmatched to any gene: 6. CDR1 is MNHNY and CDR2 is SVGAGI in the germline V gene (reference sequence). The length of the CDR3 is 16 residues. CDR3 residues: CASSSLGGSSGNTIYF. As DNA, the CDR3 is TGTGCCAGCAGTTCATTAGGGGGCAGCTCTGGAAACACCATATATTTT.

This clonotype was counted ten times or more. The chain links TRBV7-2 to TRBJ2-1, with TRBD2 matching over 15 bases. This CDR3 has 19 amino acids. Germline V gives CDR1 SGHTA, CDR2 FQGNSA. V was pared by 1 base and J by 4 bases, with 8 bases of the junction left unmatched. DNA of the CDR3: TGTGCCAGCAGCTTAGGGACTAGCGGGGGGGCTGAGATGTACAATGAGCAGTTCTTC. Translating gives CASSLGTSGGAEMYNEQFF.

This clonotype appeared a few times. This chain connects TRBV13 to TRBJ2-1; 13 bases map to TRBD2. This CDR3 contains 17 residues. V was pared by 5 bases and J by 4 bases, with 8 bases of the junction left unmatched. Germline values: CDR1 PRHDT, CDR2 FYEKMQ (reference sequence). CDR3 protein: CASSTRTSGGLYNEQFF. In nucleotides, the CDR3 is TGTGCCAGCAGCACCCGGACTAGCGGGGGCCTTTACAATGAGCAGTTCTTC.

The sample holds a few counts of this clonotype. V and J are TRBV5-4 and TRBJ1-6; D remains unclear. V was clipped by 5 bases and J by 14 bases, with 14 bases between them. The CDR3 has 12 residues. CDR1 and CDR2 (germline): SGHNT, YYREEE (reference sequence). The CDR3 nucleotides are TGTGCCAGCAGTTCAGACTTTCAAGCCCTCCACTTT. It encodes CASSSDFQALHF.

This clonotype has more than one count but fewer than ten. The chain joins TRBV27 to TRBJ2-2; no reliable D call. The CDR3 extends over 16 amino acids. The V and J ends lost 0 bases and 4 bases respectively, with 12 bases between them. Germline CDR1 MNHEY, CDR2 SMNVEV (reference sequence). The CDR3 DNA sequence: TGTGCCAGCAGTTTATCGGCCGCTCTGGCCACCGGGGAGCTGTTTTTT. It encodes CASSLSAALATGELFF.

This clonotype has more than one count but fewer than ten. The rearrangement links TRBV9 to TRBJ2-3; D might be TRBD2 (6 bases). V gave up 1 base and J gave up 2 bases, with 11 bases separating them. The germline V gene has CDR1 SGDLS and CDR2 YYNGEE. The CDR3 extends over 15 amino acids. The CDR3 loop reads CASSVIAAITDTQYF. The CDR3 DNA is TGTGCCAGCAGCGTAATAGCGGCAATCACAGATACGCAGTATTTT.

This clonotype has a handful of counts. The chain has TRBV2 and TRBJ2-5; D is perhaps TRBD1 (7 bases). This CDR3 contains 15 residues. With 2 bases removed from V and 2 bases from J, the gap between germline ends came to 12 bases. Germline-derived CDR1 and CDR2 are SNHLY and FYNNEI. The CDR3 protein is CASSERGTEQETQYF. The CDR3 DNA follows: TGTGCCAGCAGTGAACGGGGGACAGAGCAAGAGACCCAGTACTTC.

A few counts support this clonotype. The rearrangement links TRBV29-1 to TRBJ2-1, with D possibly matching TRBD1 (5 bases). The CDR3 is made up of 15 amino acids. With 0 bases removed from V and 5 bases from J, the gap between germline ends came to 14 bases. CDR1 SQVTM and CDR2 ANQGSEA come from the germline V gene. For the CDR3, the DNA is TGCAGCGTTGAAGAGTTTCTACTCAGGGACAATGAGCAGTTCTTC. Protein: CSVEEFLLRDNEQFF.

Concerning this clonotype itself: This could be a read error, since a much larger clone is one nucleotide away. CDR3 nucleotide sequence: TGTGCCAGCAGCGTAGGGGACCAAGAGACCCAGTACTTC. Its translation: CASSVGDQETQYF. V gene TRBV9 combines with J gene TRBJ2-5; D remains unclear. Trimming cost V 0 bases and J 0 bases, with 3 bases left between them. Germline CDR1 reads SGDLS; CDR2 reads YYNGEE. The length of the CDR3 is 13 residues.

At least ten counts were recorded for this clonotype. This chain joins TRBV5-4 and TRBJ2-5, with D unclear. The CDR3 is made up of 14 amino acids. Looked up from germline, CDR1 is SGHNT and CDR2 is YYREEE (reference sequence). With 1 base removed from V and 0 bases from J, the gap between germline ends came to 7 bases. The CDR3 protein is CASSLPGDQETQYF. CDR3 sequence (DNA): TGTGCCAGCAGCTTGCCAGGAGACCAAGAGACCCAGTACTTC.

The sample holds many counts of this clonotype. This chain connects TRBV19 to TRBJ1-2; no firm D call. Trimming left V 3 bases short and J 0 bases short, with 14 bases between. Germline CDR1 and CDR2: LNHDA and SQIVND (reference sequence). The CDR3 is made up of 16 amino acids. The CDR3 reads CASSMAPREANYGYTF. The CDR3 DNA sequence: TGTGCCAGTAGTATGGCCCCCCGCGAAGCTAACTATGGCTACACCTTC.

This clonotype is medium-sized. The chain joins TRBV10-3 to TRBJ1-4, with no clear D. This CDR3 region has 14 residues. V was shortened by 7 bases and J by 9 bases, with 18 bases between the two germline ends. Germline V CDR1 and CDR2: ENHRY, SYGVKD. CDR3 nucleotides: TGTGCCATCACTCCCTCCAGGTTCGGAAAAAAACTGTTTTTT. Residues: CAITPSRFGKKLFF.

This clonotype was counted ten times or more. The chain joins TRBV11-2 to TRBJ2-7; D unresolved. CDR3 length equals 12 residues. Germline assignment: CDR1 SGHAT and CDR2 FQNNGV. Trimming stripped 3 bases from V and 3 bases from J, with 6 bases between. CDR3 region: CASSLSGYEQYF. The CDR3 coding sequence is TGTGCCAGCAGCTTGTCCGGCTACGAGCAGTACTTC.

The rearrangement links TRBV7-6 to TRBJ2-5; D uncertain. CDR1 and CDR2 (germline): SGHVS, FNYEAQ. This CDR3 region has 15 residues. Deletions cut 1 base from V and 2 bases from J, with 11 bases between. Written as DNA, the CDR3 is TGTGCCAGCAGCTTAGGTTCTGGGTTTCAAGAGACCCAGTACTTC. Translation gives CASSLGSGFQETQYF.

This chain links TRBV12-3 or TRBV12-4 with TRBJ1-3, with D perhaps matching TRBD1 (6 bases). The CDR3 runs 14 residues. V dropped 6 bases and J dropped 4 bases, with 13 bases sitting between them. CDR3 in amino acids: CASSLGAPGNTIYF. CDR3 DNA sequence: TGTGCCAGCAGCCTGGGGGCGCCGGGAAACACCATATATTTT.

This clonotype was seen repeatedly, ten times or more. The chain uses TRBV9 and TRBJ2-4, with a possible D match to TRBD2 (5 bases). From germline, CDR1 is SGDLS and CDR2 YYNGEE. V shed 2 bases and J shed 5 bases, with 8 bases lying between them. The CDR3 has 13 amino acids. The DNA for the CDR3 is TGTGCCAGCAGCGTGTCCGGGGAAAACATTCAGTACTTC. Its translation is CASSVSGENIQYF. Looking up the rest from reference TRBV9 and TRBJ2-4 gives the full variable domain: DSGVTQTPKHLITATGQRVTLRCSPRSGDLSVYWYQQSLDQGLQFLIQYYNGEERAKGNILERFSAQQFPDLHSELNLSSLELGDSALYFCASSVSGENIQYFGAGTRLSVL.

The genes are TRBV2 and TRBJ2-1; TRBD2 matches at 7 bases. The V and J ends lost 10 bases and 0 bases, in that order; junction bases with no gene match: 9. The CDR3 extends over 15 amino acids. Germline lookup yields CDR1 SNHLY and CDR2 FYNNEI. The CDR3 bases are TGTGCCAACTTCGGGGGGACGAGCTCCTACAATGAGCAGTTCTTC. Protein: CANFGGTSSYNEQFF.

This clonotype was counted many times. V and J are TRBV7-2 and TRBJ1-4; D is unresolved. CDR1 and CDR2 (germline): SGHTA, FQGNSA. Trimming took 5 bases from V and 1 from J, leaving 8 bases between them. The CDR3 has 14 amino acids. This CDR3 is CASSPPGTNEKLFF. CDR3 nucleotides: TGTGCCAGCAGCCCCCCCGGAACTAATGAAAAACTGTTTTTT.

This clonotype was observed at least ten times. CDR3 loop: CASRTDRAGTGELFF. The CDR3, as DNA: TGTGCCAGCAGGACGGACAGGGCGGGCACCGGGGAGCTGTTTTTT. J is TRBJ2-2 and V is TRBV12-3 or TRBV12-4; TRBD1 agrees at 8 bases. The CDR3 spans 15 residues. Trimming took 6 bases from V and 4 from J; bases not matched to a gene: 7.

The chain combines TRBV6-4 with TRBJ1-3; 7 nucleotides align to TRBD1. After removal of 6 bases from V and 5 bases from J, the junction contained 13 bases not matched to a gene. From germline, CDR1 is MRHNA and CDR2 SNTAGT. There are 16 residues in the CDR3. The CDR3 sequence: CASRWRRQGLRNTIYF. CDR3 sequence (DNA): TGTGCCAGCAGGTGGAGGAGACAGGGACTTCGAAACACCATATATTTT.

Ten or more counts support this clonotype. The chain carries TRBV11-2 and TRBJ2-7; D ambiguous. The CDR3 covers 14 residues. Germline V gene sequence: CDR1 SGHAT, CDR2 FQNNGV. V lost 5 bases, J lost 0 bases, and 11 bases lay in between. In nucleotides, the CDR3 is TGTGCCAGCAGCGGGCCAGTTAGCTCCTACGAGCAGTACTTC. This translates into CASSGPVSSYEQYF.

This clonotype was seen a few times. The rearrangement joins TRBV12-3 or TRBV12-4 to TRBJ2-1; D is unresolved. Trimming stripped 3 bases from V and 4 bases from J, with 25 bases between. The CDR3 is 19 amino acids. CDR3 sequence: CASSFRILEFVSGYNEQFF. Written as DNA, the CDR3 is TGTGCCAGCAGTTTCCGAATCCTTGAATTTGTTTCTGGGTACAATGAGCAGTTCTTC.